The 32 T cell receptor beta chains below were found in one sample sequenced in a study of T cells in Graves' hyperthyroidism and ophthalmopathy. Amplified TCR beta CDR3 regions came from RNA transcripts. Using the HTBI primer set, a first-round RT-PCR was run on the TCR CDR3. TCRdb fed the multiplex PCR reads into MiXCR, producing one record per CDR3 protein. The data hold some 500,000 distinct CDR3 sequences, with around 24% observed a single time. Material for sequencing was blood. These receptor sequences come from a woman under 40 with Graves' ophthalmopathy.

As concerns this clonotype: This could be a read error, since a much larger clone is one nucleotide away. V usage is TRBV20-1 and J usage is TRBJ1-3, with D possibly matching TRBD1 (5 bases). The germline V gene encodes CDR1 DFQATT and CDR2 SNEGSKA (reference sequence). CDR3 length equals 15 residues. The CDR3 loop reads CSARDIREPGNTICF. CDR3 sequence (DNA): TGCAGTGCTAGAGATATCAGGGAGCCAGGAAACACCATATGTTTT.

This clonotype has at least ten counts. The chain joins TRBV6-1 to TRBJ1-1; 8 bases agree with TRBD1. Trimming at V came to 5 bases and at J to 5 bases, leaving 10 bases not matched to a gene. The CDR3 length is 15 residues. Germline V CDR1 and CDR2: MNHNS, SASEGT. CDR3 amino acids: CASSPDGQGGTEAFF. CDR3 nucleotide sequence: TGTGCCAGCAGTCCCGACGGACAGGGTGGGACTGAAGCTTTCTTT.

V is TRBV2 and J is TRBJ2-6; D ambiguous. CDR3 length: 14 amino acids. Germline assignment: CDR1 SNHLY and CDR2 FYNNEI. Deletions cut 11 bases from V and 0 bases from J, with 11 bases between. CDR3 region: CAWTVFSGANVLTF. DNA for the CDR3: TGTGCCTGGACGGTTTTCTCTGGGGCCAACGTCCTGACTTTC.

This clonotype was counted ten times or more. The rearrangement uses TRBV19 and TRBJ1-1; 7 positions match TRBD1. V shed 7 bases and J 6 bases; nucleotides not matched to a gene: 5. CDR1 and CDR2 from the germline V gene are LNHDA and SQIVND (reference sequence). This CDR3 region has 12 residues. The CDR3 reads CASISTGPEAFF. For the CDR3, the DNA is TGTGCCAGTATCTCGACAGGGCCTGAAGCTTTCTTT.

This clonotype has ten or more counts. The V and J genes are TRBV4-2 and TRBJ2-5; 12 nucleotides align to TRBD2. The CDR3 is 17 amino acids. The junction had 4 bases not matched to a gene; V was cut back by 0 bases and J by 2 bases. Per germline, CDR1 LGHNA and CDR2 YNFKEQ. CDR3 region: CASSQDPGLAGQETQYF. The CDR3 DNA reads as TGTGCCAGCAGCCAAGACCCCGGACTAGCGGGGCAAGAGACCCAGTACTTC.

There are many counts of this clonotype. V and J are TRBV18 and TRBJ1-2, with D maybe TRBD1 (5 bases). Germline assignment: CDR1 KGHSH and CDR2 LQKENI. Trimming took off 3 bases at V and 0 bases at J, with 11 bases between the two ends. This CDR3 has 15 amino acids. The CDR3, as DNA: TGTGCCAGCTCACCCGGGACGGCAACTAACTATGGCTACACCTTC. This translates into CASSPGTATNYGYTF.

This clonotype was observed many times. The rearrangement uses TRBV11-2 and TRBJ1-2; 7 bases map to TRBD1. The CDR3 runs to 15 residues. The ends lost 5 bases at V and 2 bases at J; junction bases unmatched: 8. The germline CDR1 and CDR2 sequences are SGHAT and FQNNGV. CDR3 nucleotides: TGTGCCAGCAGCCCGATTAAACAGGGGAACTATGGCTACACCTTC. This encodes CASSPIKQGNYGYTF.

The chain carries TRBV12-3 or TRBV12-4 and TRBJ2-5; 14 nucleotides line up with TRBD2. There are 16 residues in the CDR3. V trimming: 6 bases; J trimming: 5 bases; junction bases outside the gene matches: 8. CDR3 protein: CASRARLAGGGETQYF. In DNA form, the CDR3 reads TGTGCCAGCAGGGCAAGACTAGCGGGAGGGGGTGAGACCCAGTACTTC.

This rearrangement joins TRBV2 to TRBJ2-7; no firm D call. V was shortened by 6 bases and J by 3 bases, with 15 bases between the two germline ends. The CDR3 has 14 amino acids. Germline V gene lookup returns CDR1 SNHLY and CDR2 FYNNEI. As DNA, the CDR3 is TGTGCCAGCAGGCGAACGACTCCCATCTACGAGCAGTACTTC. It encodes CASRRTTPIYEQYF. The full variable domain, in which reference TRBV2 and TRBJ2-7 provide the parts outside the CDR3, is EPEVTQTPSHQVTQMGQEVILRCVPISNHLYFYWYRQILGQKVEFLVSFYNNEISEKSEIFDDQFSVERPDGSNFTLKIRSTKLEDSAMYFCASRRTTPIYEQYFGPGTRLTVT.

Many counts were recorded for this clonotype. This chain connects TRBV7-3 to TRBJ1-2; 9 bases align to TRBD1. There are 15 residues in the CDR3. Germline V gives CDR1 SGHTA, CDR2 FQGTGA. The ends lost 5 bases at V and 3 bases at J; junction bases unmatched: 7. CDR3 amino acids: CASSDRQGGDYGYTF. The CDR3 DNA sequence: TGTGCCAGCAGCGATCGACAGGGGGGTGACTATGGCTACACCTTC.

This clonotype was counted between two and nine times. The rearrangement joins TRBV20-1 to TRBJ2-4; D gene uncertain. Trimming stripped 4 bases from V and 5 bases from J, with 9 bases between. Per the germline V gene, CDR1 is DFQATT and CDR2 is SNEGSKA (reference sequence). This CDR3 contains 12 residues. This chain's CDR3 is CSAKGWENIQYF. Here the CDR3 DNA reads TGCAGTGCTAAGGGATGGGAAAACATTCAGTACTTC.

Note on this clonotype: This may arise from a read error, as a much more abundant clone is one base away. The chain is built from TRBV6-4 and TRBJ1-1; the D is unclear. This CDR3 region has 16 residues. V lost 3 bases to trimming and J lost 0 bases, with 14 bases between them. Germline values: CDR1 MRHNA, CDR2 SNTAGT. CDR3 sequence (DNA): TGTGCCAGCAGTGAGTCGAGTGAGGGTATGAACACTGAAGCTTTCTTT. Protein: CASSESSEGMNTEAFF.

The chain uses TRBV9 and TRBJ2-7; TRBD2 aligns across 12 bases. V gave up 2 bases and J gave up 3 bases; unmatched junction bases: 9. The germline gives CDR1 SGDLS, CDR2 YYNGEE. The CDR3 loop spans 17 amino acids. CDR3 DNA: TGTGCCAGCAGCGTCGGACCTACTAGCGGGGGGAGCTACGAGCAGTACTTC. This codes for CASSVGPTSGGSYEQYF.

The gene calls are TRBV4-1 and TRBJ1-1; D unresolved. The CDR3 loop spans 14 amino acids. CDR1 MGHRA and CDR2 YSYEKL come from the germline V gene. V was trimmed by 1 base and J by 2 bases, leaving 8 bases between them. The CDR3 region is CASSQGFSNTEAFF. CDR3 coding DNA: TGCGCCAGCAGCCAAGGGTTTAGTAACACTGAAGCTTTCTTT.

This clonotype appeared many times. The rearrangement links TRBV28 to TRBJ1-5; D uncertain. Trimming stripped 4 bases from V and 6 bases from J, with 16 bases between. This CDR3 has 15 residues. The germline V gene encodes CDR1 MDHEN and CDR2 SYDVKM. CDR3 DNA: TGTGCCAGCAGTTCACTAAGAGGGCGTGGTCAGCCCCAGCATTTT. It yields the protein CASSSLRGRGQPQHF.

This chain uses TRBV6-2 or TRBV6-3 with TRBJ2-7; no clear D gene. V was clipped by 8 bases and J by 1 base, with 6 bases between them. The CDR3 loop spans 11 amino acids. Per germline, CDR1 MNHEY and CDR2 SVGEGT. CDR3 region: CASGHSYEQYF. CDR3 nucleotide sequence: TGTGCCAGCGGCCATTCCTACGAGCAGTACTTC.

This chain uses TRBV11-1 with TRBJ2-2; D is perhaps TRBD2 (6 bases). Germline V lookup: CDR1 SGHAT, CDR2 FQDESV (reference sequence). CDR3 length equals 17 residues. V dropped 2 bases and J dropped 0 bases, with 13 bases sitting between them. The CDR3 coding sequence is TGTGCCAGCAGCTTACCGGGTCGGGGGTCGAACACCGGGGAGCTGTTTTTT. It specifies CASSLPGRGSNTGELFF. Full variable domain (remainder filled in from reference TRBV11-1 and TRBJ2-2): EAEVAQSPRYKITEKSQAVAFWCDPISGHATLYWYRQILGQGPELLVQFQDESVVDDSQLPKDRFSAERLKGVDSTLKIQPAELGDSAMYLCASSLPGRGSNTGELFFGEGSRLTVL.

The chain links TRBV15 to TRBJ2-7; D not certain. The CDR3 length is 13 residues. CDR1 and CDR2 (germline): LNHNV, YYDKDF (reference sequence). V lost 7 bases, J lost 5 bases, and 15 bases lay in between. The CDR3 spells CATKEWGSHEQYF. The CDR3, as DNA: TGTGCCACCAAAGAGTGGGGTTCCCACGAGCAGTACTTC.

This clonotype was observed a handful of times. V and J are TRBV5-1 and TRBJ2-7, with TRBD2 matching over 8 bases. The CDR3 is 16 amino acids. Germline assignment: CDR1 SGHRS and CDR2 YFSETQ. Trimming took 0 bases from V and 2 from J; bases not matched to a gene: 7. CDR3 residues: CASSLASDGRAYEQYF. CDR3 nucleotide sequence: TGCGCCAGCAGCTTGGCCTCGGACGGGAGGGCCTACGAGCAGTACTTC.

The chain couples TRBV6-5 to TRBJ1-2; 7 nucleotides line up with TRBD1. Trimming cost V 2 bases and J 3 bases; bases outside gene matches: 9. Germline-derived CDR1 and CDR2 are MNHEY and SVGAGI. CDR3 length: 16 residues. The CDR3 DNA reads TGTGCCAGCAGTTACAGGGGGCTGGGAATAGACTATGGCTACACCTTC. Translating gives CASSYRGLGIDYGYTF.

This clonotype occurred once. The CDR3 sequence: CASSNRVSTYEQYF. CDR3 coding DNA: TGTGCCAGCAGCAACAGGGTGAGCACCTACGAGCAGTACTTC. The rearrangement links TRBV28 to TRBJ2-7; D is perhaps TRBD1 (6 bases). Trimming took 6 bases from V and 2 from J, leaving 14 bases between them. Germline V gene sequence: CDR1 MDHEN, CDR2 SYDVKM. This CDR3 is built from 14 residues.

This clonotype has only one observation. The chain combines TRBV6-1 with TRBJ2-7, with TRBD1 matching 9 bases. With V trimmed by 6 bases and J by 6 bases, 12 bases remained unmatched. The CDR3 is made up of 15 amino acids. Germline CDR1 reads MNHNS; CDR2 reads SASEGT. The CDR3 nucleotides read TGTGCCAGCAGCCAAGGGACAGGGCCCTCGGGCGAGCAGTACTTC. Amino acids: CASSQGTGPSGEQYF.

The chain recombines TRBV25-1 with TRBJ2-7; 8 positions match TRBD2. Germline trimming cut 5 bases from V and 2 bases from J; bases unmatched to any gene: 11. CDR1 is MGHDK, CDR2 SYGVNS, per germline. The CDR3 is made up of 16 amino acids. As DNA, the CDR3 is TGTGCCAGCAGTTACTCGTTCGGGGGGGGCCCCTACGAGCAGTACTTC. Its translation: CASSYSFGGGPYEQYF.

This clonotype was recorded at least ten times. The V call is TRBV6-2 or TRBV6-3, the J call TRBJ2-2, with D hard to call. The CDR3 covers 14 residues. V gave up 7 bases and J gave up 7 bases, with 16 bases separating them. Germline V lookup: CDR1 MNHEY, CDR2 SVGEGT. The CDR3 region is CASTLKGLGGELFF. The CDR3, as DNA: TGTGCCAGCACCCTTAAGGGTCTAGGCGGGGAGCTGTTTTTT.

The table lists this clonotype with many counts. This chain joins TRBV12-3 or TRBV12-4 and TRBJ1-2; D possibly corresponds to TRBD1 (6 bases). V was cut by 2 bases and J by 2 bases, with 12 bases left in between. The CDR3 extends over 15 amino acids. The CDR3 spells CASSLSSRGNYGYTF. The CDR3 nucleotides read TGTGCCAGCAGTTTATCGAGCAGGGGCAACTATGGCTACACCTTC.

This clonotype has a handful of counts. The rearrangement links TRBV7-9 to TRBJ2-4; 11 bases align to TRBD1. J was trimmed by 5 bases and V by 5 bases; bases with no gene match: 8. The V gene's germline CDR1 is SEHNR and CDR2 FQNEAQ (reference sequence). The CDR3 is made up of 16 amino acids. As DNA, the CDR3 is TGTGCCAGCAGCGCAAGGACAGGGGGCTTAGAAAACATTCAGTACTTC. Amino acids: CASSARTGGLENIQYF.

Here the CDR3 DNA reads TGTGCCATCCGGTTAGCCAAAAACATTCAGTACTTC. Translating gives CAIRLAKNIQYF. V gene TRBV12-3 or TRBV12-4 combines with J gene TRBJ2-4; D is undetermined. This CDR3 has 12 amino acids. Between the trimmed V and J ends, which lost 10 bases and 0 bases, there was a span of 7 bases.

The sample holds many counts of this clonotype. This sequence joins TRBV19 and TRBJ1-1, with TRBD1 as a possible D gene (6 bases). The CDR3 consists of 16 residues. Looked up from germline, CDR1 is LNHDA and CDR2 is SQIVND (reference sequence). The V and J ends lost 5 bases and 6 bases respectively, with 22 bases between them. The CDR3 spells CASSPMAGQGFAEAFF. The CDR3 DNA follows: TGTGCCAGTAGTCCAATGGCGGGCCAGGGGTTCGCTGAAGCTTTCTTT.

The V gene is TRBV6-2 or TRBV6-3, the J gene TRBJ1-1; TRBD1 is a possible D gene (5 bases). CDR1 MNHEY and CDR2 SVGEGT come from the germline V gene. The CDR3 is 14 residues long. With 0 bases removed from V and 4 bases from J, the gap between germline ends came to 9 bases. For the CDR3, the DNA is TGTGCCAGCAGTTACTCGGGGGAGTCCACTGAAGCTTTCTTT. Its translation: CASSYSGESTEAFF.

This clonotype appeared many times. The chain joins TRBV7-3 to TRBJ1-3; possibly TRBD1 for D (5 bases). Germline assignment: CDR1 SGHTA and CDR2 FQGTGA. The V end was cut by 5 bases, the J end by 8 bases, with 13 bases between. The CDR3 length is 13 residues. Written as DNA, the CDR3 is TGTGCCAGCAGCCTGGACGGGGCGGACACCATATATTTT. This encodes CASSLDGADTIYF.

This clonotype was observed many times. The CDR3, as DNA: TGTGCCACCACACCCACAGGGCTGAACACCGGGGAGCTGTTTTTT. This encodes CATTPTGLNTGELFF. This chain connects TRBV10-3 to TRBJ2-2; D possibly corresponds to TRBD1 (6 bases). The CDR3 runs 15 residues. Germline V gene lookup returns CDR1 ENHRY and CDR2 SYGVKD. Trimming removed 10 bases from V and 1 base from J, with 16 bases in between.

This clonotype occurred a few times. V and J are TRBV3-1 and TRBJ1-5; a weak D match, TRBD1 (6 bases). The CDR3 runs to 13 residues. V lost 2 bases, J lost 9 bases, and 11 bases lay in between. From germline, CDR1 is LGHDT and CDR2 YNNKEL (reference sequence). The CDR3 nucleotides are TGTGCCAGCAGCCAAAGGGGGGTATCGCCCCAGCATTTT. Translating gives CASSQRGVSPQHF.